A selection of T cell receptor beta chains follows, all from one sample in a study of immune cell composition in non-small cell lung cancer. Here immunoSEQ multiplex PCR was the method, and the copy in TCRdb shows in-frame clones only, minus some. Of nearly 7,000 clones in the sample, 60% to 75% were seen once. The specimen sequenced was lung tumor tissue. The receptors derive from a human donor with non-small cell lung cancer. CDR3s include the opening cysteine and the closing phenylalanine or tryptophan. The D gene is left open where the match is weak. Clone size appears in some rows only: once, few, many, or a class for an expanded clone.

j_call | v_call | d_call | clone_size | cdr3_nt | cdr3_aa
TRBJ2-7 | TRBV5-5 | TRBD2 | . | TGTGCCAGCAGCTTGGGGACTAGCGGGAGAAAATCCTACGAGCAGTACTTC | CASSLGTSGRKSYEQYF
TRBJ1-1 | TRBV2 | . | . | TGTGCCAGCGGGCGTGGAAGGTCGGTCGAAGCTTTCTTT | CASGRGRSVEAFF
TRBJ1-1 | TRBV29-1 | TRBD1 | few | TGCAGCGTTGCGGGACAGGGGGAAGCTTTCTTT | CSVAGQGEAFF
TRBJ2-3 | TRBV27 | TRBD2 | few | TGTGCCAGCTGGGCGGGAGGGCCGTCTTCAGATACGCAGTATTTT | CASWAGGPSSDTQYF
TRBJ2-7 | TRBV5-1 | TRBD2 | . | TGCGCCAGCAGCTTGACATGGTGGGGGGGGTACGAGCAGTACTTC | CASSLTWWGGYEQYF
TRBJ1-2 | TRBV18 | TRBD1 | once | TGTGCCAGCTCACCACCGACGGGACAGGGTTCTAACTATGGCTACACCTTC | CASSPPTGQGSNYGYTF
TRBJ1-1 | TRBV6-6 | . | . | TGTGCCGGGGGGAGGGACACTGAAGCTTTCTTT | CAGGRDTEAFF
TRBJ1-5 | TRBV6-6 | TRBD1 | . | TGTGCCAGCAGTTTCCGGGACAGGCAGCGCAATCAGCCCCAGCATTTT | CASSFRDRQRNQPQHF
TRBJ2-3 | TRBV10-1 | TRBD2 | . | TGCGCCAGCTCTGGGCCTAGCGGGAGCACAGATACGCAGTATTTT | CASSGPSGSTDTQYF
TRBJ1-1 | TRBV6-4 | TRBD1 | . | TGTGCCAGCAGTAAGGACAGGGGATCTGAAGCTTTCTTT | CASSKDRGSEAFF
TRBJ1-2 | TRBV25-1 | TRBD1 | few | TGTGCCAGCAGCGAGGTGGGACAGGACGGCTACACCTTC | CASSEVGQDGYTF
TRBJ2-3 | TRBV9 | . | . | TGTGCCAGCACCGCGGGGTGGGGGGGCGCAGATACGCAGTATTTT | CASTAGWGGADTQYF
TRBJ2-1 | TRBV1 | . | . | TGCACCAGCAGCCAAGAAATAGATCGTCCAGGGGGCACAAATGAGCAGTTCTTC | CTSSQEIDRPGGTNEQFF
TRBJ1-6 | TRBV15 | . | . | TGTGCCACCAGCAGAGAAGCCGGGAAAAATTCACCCCTCCACTTT | CATSREAGKNSPLHF
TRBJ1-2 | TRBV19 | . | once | TGTGCCAGTAGACCCGGCAGGATTAACTATGGCTACACCTTC | CASRPGRINYGYTF
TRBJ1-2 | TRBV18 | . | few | TGTGCCAGCTCACCACCGACAGAATCCTATGGCTACACCTTC | CASSPPTESYGYTF
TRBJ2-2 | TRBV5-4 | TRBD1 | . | TGTGCCAGCAGCTTGCATTGGACAGGGGGCACCGGGGAGCTGTTTTTT | CASSLHWTGGTGELFF
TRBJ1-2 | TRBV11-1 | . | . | TGTGCCAGCAGCTCTAAATTACAGGGCGATGGCTACACCTTC | CASSSKLQGDGYTF
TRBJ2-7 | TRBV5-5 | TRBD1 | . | TGTGCCAGCAGCCTCGACAGGGGAAGCGGTTACGAGCAGTACTTC | CASSLDRGSGYEQYF
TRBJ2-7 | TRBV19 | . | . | TGTGCCACACGCTCCAGCTACGAGCAGTACTTC | CATRSSYEQYF
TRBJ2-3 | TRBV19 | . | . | TGTGCCAGTTCGATATGGGGGGGCCTATCCGATACGCAGTATTTT | CASSIWGGLSDTQYF
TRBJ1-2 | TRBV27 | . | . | TGTGCCAGCAGTTTGACGCGGTCTTATGGCTACACCTTC | CASSLTRSYGYTF
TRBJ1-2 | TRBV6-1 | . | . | TGTGCCAGCAATGATTTTGGCTCTAACTATGGCTACACCTTC | CASNDFGSNYGYTF
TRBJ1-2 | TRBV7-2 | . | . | TGTGCCAGCAGCTCGGAGAATTATGGCTACACCTTC | CASSSENYGYTF
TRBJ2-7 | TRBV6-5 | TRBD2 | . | TGTGCCAGCAGTTATCTCTCGGGGGGGCCTTACGAGCAGTACTTC | CASSYLSGGPYEQYF
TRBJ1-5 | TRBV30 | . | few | TGTGCCTGGAGGAGAAAACGGGGTGGTAATCAGCCCCAGCATTTT | CAWRRKRGGNQPQHF
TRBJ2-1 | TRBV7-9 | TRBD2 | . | TGTGCCAGCAGCTTAGGGCTAGCGGCACTTAATGAGCAGTTCTTC | CASSLGLAALNEQFF
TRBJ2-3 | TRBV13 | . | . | TGTGCCAGCAGCCCCCAGGGGGGCAGCGCCCGAGATACGCAGTATTTT | CASSPQGGSARDTQYF
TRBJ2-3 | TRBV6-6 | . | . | TGTGCCAGCAGTTACTCCCAGGGCTTTGTTACAGATACGCAGTATTTT | CASSYSQGFVTDTQYF
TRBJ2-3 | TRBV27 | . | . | TGTGCCAGCAGTCCCGACTTAAATACGCAGTATTTT | CASSPDLNTQYF
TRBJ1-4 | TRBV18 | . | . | TGTGCCAGCTCACCTTTTCCCGGGAGTTATAATGAAAAACTGTTTTTT | CASSPFPGSYNEKLFF